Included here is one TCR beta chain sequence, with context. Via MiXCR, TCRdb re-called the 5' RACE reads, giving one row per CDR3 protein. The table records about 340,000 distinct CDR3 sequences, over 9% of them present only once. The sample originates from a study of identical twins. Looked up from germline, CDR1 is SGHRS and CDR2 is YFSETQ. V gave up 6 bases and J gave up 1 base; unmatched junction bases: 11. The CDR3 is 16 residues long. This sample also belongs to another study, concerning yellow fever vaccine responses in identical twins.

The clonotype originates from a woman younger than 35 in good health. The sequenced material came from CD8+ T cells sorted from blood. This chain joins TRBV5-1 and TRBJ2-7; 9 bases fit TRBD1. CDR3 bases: TGCGCCAGCAACACCGGTAGGGACAGGGATTCCTACGAGCAGTACTTC. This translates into CASNTGRDRDSYEQYF.